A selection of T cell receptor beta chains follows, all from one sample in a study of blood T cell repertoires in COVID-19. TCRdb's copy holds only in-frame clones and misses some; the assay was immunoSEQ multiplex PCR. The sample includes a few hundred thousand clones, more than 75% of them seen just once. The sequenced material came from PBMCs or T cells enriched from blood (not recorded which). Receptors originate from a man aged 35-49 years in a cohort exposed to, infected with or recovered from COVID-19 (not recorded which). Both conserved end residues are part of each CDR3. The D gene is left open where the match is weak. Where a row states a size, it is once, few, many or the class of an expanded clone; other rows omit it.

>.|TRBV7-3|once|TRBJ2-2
TGTGCCAGCAGCTTACCGGGAATTACCGGGGAGCTGTTTTTT
CASSLPGITGELFF
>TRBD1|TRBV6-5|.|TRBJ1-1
TGTGCCAGCAGACCCCTGGACAGGGCGAACACTGAAGCTTTCTTT
CASRPLDRANTEAFF
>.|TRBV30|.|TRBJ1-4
TGTGCCTGGAGTGCCGGGGTTAATGAAAAACTGTTTTTT
CAWSAGVNEKLFF
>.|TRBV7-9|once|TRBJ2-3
TGTGCCAGCACCCCGAGGCCTGTAGATACGCAGTATTTT
CASTPRPVDTQYF
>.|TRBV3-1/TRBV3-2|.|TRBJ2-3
TGTGCCAGCAGCCTCCTCGGCCAGCGGGCGAGCACAGATACGCAGTATTTT
CASSLLGQRASTDTQYF
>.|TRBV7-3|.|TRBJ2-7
TGTGCCAGCAGCTTATCAGGGGTCGGAGAGCAGTACTTC
CASSLSGVGEQYF
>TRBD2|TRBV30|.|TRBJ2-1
TGTGCCTGGACCAGCGGGAGGGTAGGAGAGCAGTTCTTC
CAWTSGRVGEQFF
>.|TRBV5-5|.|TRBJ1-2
TGTGCCAGCAGCTTGGCCTGGACGGGAGGGGGCTATGGCTACACCTTC
CASSLAWTGGGYGYTF
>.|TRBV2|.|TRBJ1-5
TGTGCCAGCAGTGACCCAGTCAGGGGACAATATAGCAATCAGCCCCAGCATTTT
CASSDPVRGQYSNQPQHF
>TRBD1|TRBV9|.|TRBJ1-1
TGTGCCAGCAGCGCACAATCCGGGACAGGGATAAACACTGAAGCTTTCTTT
CASSAQSGTGINTEAFF
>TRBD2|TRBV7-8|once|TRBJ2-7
TGTGCCAGCAGCTTACCGGGCGGGAGCTACGAGCAGTACTTC
CASSLPGGSYEQYF
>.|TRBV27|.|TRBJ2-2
TGTGCCAGCAGTTTCCGACGGGACACCGGGGAGCTGTTTTTT
CASSFRRDTGELFF
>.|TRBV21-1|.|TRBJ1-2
TGTGCCAGCAGCAAAGTTAGTGAAAACTATGGCTACACCTTC
CASSKVSENYGYTF
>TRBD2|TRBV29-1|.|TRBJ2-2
TGCAGCGCCGAGCTCACTAGCGGGAGTGGCGGATTTACCGGGGAGCTGTTTTTT
CSAELTSGSGGFTGELFF
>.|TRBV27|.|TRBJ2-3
TGTGCCAGCAGTACACAGGTTAGCACAGATACGCAGTATTTT
CASSTQVSTDTQYF
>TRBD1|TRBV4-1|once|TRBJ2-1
TGCGCCAGCAGCCAAGCTAACAGGGGGTACAATGAGCAGTTCTTC
CASSQANRGYNEQFF
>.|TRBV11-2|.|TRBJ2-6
TGTGCCAGCAGCTTAGGTCCGGCTAGCCCGGGCGGGGCCAACGTCCTGACTTTC
CASSLGPASPGGANVLTF
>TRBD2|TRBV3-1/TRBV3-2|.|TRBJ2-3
TGTGCCAGCAGCCAAAAAAGGTTGCTAGCGGGAGGGTATGGGGACACAGATACGCAGTATTTT
CASSQKRLLAGGYGDTDTQYF